The source of this TCR beta chain is a study of radiation and T cells in renal cell carcinoma (dated by TCRdb to 2018 to 2021). Regarding the complete study: A total of 53 samples underwent TCR beta sequencing, made up of 26 tumors and some 27 peripheral blood samples. The last blood draw happened 4 weeks after radiation, timed to coincide with nephrectomy. A total of about 4 million unique CDR3 nucleotide sequences, encoding 2.5 million to 3 million unique CDR3 amino acid sequences, were found across all 55 or so samples.

Counted from cysteine to phenylalanine, this CDR3 has 14 amino acids. The kept DNA is CDR3 alone, 42 bases in frame from the first base. CDR1 and CDR2, per the germline V gene, are MNHNS and SASEGT. At the junction V is shortened by 2 bases and J by 6 bases; bases outside the gene matches: 3. Broader findings and caveats from the paper: In blood, the top tumor clonotypes increased from baseline to 2 weeks after radiation and then shrank by 4 weeks, which suggests a temporary expansion of tumor-resident clones. Tracking of blood repertoire dynamics stopped at about 4 weeks after treatment, with no follow-up past that point. Because pretreatment tumor biopsies were not available, the study could not determine whether clonotypes were already present within the tumor at baseline. Because the trial had a single-armed design, the trial could not examine how radiation dose or scheduling affected the TCR repertoire.

TCR beta libraries were generated from genomic DNA with the immunoSEQ kit, following the manufacturer's recommendations. To prepare libraries, a first multiplex PCR with proprietary primers was run, followed by a second PCR that added unique barcodes, and a bead cleanup was done after each round. A positive control reaction and a negative control reaction, both provided in the kit, were run with every batch of samples. The final libraries were assessed on an Agilent 4200 TapeStation D1000 ScreenTape, pooled by volume, and quantified by qPCR. Sequencing was performed on an Illumina NextSeq500 with a MidOutput 150-cycle cartridge, and 156 Read1 and 15 Index1 cycles were run with kit custom primers. The pooled library was loaded at roughly 0.94 pM with an approximately 22% PhiX control spike-in. From the authors' description of their analysis: The vendor-processed data were analyzed in R, and a clonotype was defined as all T cells that share the same CDR3 nucleotide sequence. For clone abundance analyses, frequencies were normalized to the 10,000 most abundant clones in each sample. Public T cell clones, averaging fewer than five per sample, were removed before analysis. An abundance difference of at least 32-fold between compartments was the criterion for calling clonotypes tumor-enriched or baseline blood-enriched. A beta-binomial differential abundance model was used to identify clonotypes that were expanded or contracted between blood time points. Tumor-blood repertoire similarity was measured with the Baroni-Urbani and Buser coefficient, and groups were compared using two-tailed Wilcoxon tests in R. Not all clones reach the TCRdb copy of this immuneACCESS table, which keeps in-frame sequences only. Checked studies attribute under half of the gap to unresolved V genes and leave the rest unexplained. V and J calls and clone size are those listed in that table; D and trimming were worked out from the DNA. The sample has more than 120,000 clones on record, around nine tenths of them singletons. The ten largest make up roughly 17% of the sample.

This specimen's time point label, interpreted: blood 4 weeks post-SBRT, at nephrectomy. The treatment or condition label here, explained by the study, means: 15 Gy SBRT to primary tumor, nephrectomy 4 weeks later. The samples were obtained from a clinical trial, where primary renal cell carcinomas were treated with 15 Gy stereotactic body radiation therapy and then removed by nephrectomy 4 weeks afterward. To follow tumor-enriched clonotypes, peripheral blood was collected serially from radiation-treated patients at baseline and again at 2 weeks and 4 weeks after SBRT. Every patient's renal cell carcinoma showed clear cell pathology. The QIAamp DNA Blood Mini Kit (Qiagen) was used to prepare genomic DNA for TCR sequencing. Only samples passing all quality control checks were included in the analyses. Of note for this clone: This receptor's antigen is unknown. No base quality information exists; no much larger clone differs at one position.

Source: blood, taken from a patient whose treatment included radiotherapy and nephrectomy. The TCR sequence derives from a woman aged 45 to 65 with renal cell carcinoma. The rearrangement joined TRBV6-1 to TRBJ1-5; 8 bases in the junction line up with TRBD1. The CDR3: CASSEPTGVQPQHF. Here is the DNA: TGTGCCAGCAGTGAACCGACAGGGGTTCAGCCCCAGCATTTT.